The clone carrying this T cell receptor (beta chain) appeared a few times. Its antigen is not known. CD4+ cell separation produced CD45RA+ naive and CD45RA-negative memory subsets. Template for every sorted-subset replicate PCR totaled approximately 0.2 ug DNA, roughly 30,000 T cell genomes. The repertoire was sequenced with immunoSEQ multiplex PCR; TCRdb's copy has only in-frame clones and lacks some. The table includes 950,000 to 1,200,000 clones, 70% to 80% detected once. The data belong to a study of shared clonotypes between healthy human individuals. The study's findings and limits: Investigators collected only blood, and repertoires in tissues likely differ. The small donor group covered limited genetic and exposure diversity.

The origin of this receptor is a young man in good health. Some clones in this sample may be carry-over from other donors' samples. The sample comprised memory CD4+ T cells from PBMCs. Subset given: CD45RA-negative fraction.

CDR3 bases: TGTGCTAGTGGTTTTACCGGACAGGGTAAGGCTGAAGCTTTCTTT. It is translated as CASGFTGQGKAEAFF. This chain uses TRBV12-5 with TRBJ1-1; 8 bases are a match to TRBD1. The CDR3 has 15 amino acids. Looked up from germline, CDR1 is LGHNT and CDR2 is FRNRAP. Losses at the gene ends were 3 bases for V and 6 bases for J; bases not matched to a gene: 9.